The 23 T cell receptor beta chains in this list originate from one sample, sequenced in a study of blood T cell repertoires in COVID-19. Produced via immunoSEQ multiplex PCR; TCRdb's table is partial and in-frame only. The sample gives approximately 210,000 clones, about nine tenths of which show up once; less than 0.75% is in the top ten. Sequenced input: peripheral blood. These receptors all come from a man aged 35 to 55 with acute or convalescent COVID-19.

The chain recombines TRBV10-1 with TRBJ2-1; TRBD1 aligns across 10 bases. Trimming took 6 bases from V and 3 from J; bases not matched to a gene: 5. The CDR3 is made up of 15 amino acids. Looked up from germline, CDR1 is WNHNN and CDR2 is SYGVQD (reference sequence). CDR3 in amino acids: CASRPRTGGYNEQFF. CDR3 nucleotide sequence: TGCGCCAGCAGGCCTCGGACAGGGGGCTACAATGAGCAGTTCTTC.

This rearrangement joins TRBV24-1 to TRBJ2-1; 13 bases are shared with TRBD2. V shed 4 bases and J 9 bases; nucleotides not matched to a gene: 14. The V gene's germline CDR1 is KGHDR and CDR2 SFDVKD. There are 18 residues in the CDR3. The CDR3 protein is CATSDRRRLAGGPGEQFF. CDR3 nucleotides: TGTGCCACCAGTGACCGACGGAGACTAGCGGGAGGCCCGGGTGAGCAGTTCTTC.

The V call is TRBV11-3, the J call TRBJ2-1; 8 bases are a match to TRBD1. This CDR3 region has 13 residues. CDR1 and CDR2 from the germline V gene are SGHNT and YENEEA. Unmatched junction bases numbered 5, after V lost 6 bases and J lost 7 bases. The CDR3 spells CASSRDRLNEQFF. Here the CDR3 DNA reads TGTGCCAGCAGTCGGGACAGGCTAAATGAGCAGTTCTTC. The variable domain in full, completed from reference TRBV11-3 and TRBJ2-1, reads EAGVVQSPRYKIIEKKQPVAFWCNPISGHNTLYWYLQNLGQGPELLIRYENEEAVDDSQLPKDRFSAERLKGVDSTLKIQPAELGDSAVYLCASSRDRLNEQFFGPGTRLTVL.

CDR3 in amino acids: CASRGGRGKEKLFF. The DNA of the CDR3 is TGTGCCAGCAGGGGGGGCAGGGGGAAGGAAAAACTGTTTTTT. This chain connects TRBV6-4 to TRBJ1-4; TRBD1 aligns across 7 bases. The CDR3 sequence is 14 residues long. V was pared by 6 bases and J by 8 bases, with 9 bases of the junction left unmatched. Germline V gives CDR1 MRHNA, CDR2 SNTAGT.

The rearrangement uses TRBV5-4 and TRBJ2-3; 7 bases match TRBD2. The CDR3 has 15 residues. CDR1 and CDR2 from the germline V gene are SGHNT and YYREEE (reference sequence). The V segment lost 4 bases and the J segment 6 bases; nucleotides outside the gene matches: 11. CDR3 sequence: CASSLSSGSGDTQYF. The CDR3 DNA is TGTGCCAGCAGCCTATCTAGCGGCAGCGGGGATACGCAGTATTTT.

The chain has TRBV29-1 and TRBJ2-7; the match to TRBD1 covers 7 bases. The germline gives CDR1 SQVTM, CDR2 ANQGSEA. Trimming took 4 bases from V and 3 from J; bases not matched to a gene: 6. The CDR3 has 13 residues. The CDR3 region has the DNA TGCAGCGTTGTTGGGACAGCAAGCTACGAGCAGTACTTC. This sequence encodes CSVVGTASYEQYF.

The table lists this clone with a count of one. This sequence joins TRBV27 and TRBJ1-1; 8 bases agree with TRBD1. The CDR3 totals 16 residues. Germline CDR1 reads MNHEY; CDR2 reads SMNVEV (reference sequence). With 7 bases clipped from V and 0 bases from J, the junction kept 10 bases outside the gene matches. CDR3 nucleotides: TGTGCCAGCATTTCCGGACAGGGCCTCATGAACACTGAAGCTTTCTTT. Translation: CASISGQGLMNTEAFF.

The chain links TRBV6-8 to TRBJ2-5, with 9 bases fitting TRBD1. Germline V gene data show CDR1 as MNHGY and CDR2 as SAAAGT. Losses at the gene ends were 2 bases for V and 4 bases for J; bases not matched to a gene: 11. This CDR3 region has 17 residues. CDR3 DNA sequence: TGTGCCAGCAGTTACAACCCGACAGGGGGTATTAGAGAGACCCAGTACTTC. As protein: CASSYNPTGGIRETQYF.

This clone was observed a single time. The gene calls are TRBV28 and TRBJ1-5; a weak D match, TRBD1 (5 bases). Trimming cost V 6 bases and J 0 bases, with 15 bases left between them. Germline CDR1 and CDR2: MDHEN and SYDVKM. This CDR3 region has 16 residues. CDR3 DNA sequence: TGTGCCAGCAGGACCCCGGGGGGGAATAGCAATCAGCCCCAGCATTTT. This gives the protein CASRTPGGNSNQPQHF.

A single count supports this clone. The chain combines TRBV5-4 with TRBJ2-7, with 11 nucleotides matching TRBD2. Germline trimming cut 0 bases from V and 4 bases from J; bases unmatched to any gene: 6. CDR1 and CDR2 from the germline V gene are SGHNT and YYREEE (reference sequence). This CDR3 has 16 amino acids. CDR3 DNA: TGTGCCAGCAGCTTGGTTAGCGGGAGGGCCGGGTACGAGCAGTACTTC. It yields the protein CASSLVSGRAGYEQYF.

The CDR3, as DNA: TGTGCCAGCAGCTTAGAGAGTCTGGTTCATGAGCAGTTCTTC. This sequence encodes CASSLESLVHEQFF. The gene calls are TRBV11-1 and TRBJ2-1; D is unresolved. This CDR3 spans 14 amino acids. The ends were cut back, 1 base at V and 8 bases at J, with 12 bases in the middle. Germline V gene lookup returns CDR1 SGHAT and CDR2 FQDESV (reference sequence).

The chain carries TRBV7-9 and TRBJ1-1, with D maybe TRBD1 (6 bases). The V end lost 6 bases, the J end lost 1 base, and 12 bases lay between the germline ends. The CDR3 spans 14 residues. The germline gives CDR1 SEHNR, CDR2 FQNEAQ (reference sequence). The CDR3 coding sequence is TGTGCCAGCAGTCCCTCCAGGGGGAACACTGAAGCTTTCTTT. This encodes CASSPSRGNTEAFF.

This chain links TRBV12-3 or TRBV12-4 with TRBJ2-7; 8 nucleotides agree with TRBD2. The CDR3 spans 12 residues. Trimming at V came to 7 bases and at J to 6 bases, leaving 5 bases not matched to a gene. The CDR3 reads CASTSGGLEQYF. The CDR3 DNA sequence: TGTGCCAGCACCTCGGGGGGGCTCGAGCAGTACTTC.

Comments on this clone: This same CDR3 is encoded by further DNA sequences in the sample. The rearrangement links TRBV9 to TRBJ2-3; D is undetermined. CDR1 and CDR2 from the germline V gene are SGDLS and YYNGEE. The CDR3 runs to 13 residues. V lost 2 bases, J lost 2 bases, and 6 bases lay in between. The CDR3 DNA reads TGTGCCAGCAGCGTCGGAGTCACAGATACGCAGTATTTT. It translates to CASSVGVTDTQYF.

The CDR3 DNA follows: TGTGCCAGCAGACCGCAACTCAATCAGCCCCAGCATTTT. Translation: CASRPQLNQPQHF. V usage is TRBV28 and J usage is TRBJ1-5; no clear D. There are 13 residues in the CDR3. V was clipped by 6 bases and J by 3 bases, with 9 bases between them. Germline V lookup: CDR1 MDHEN, CDR2 SYDVKM. The whole variable domain, filled in from reference TRBV28 and TRBJ1-5, reads DVKVTQSSRYLVKRTGEKVFLECVQDMDHENMFWYRQDPGLGLRLIYFSYDVKMKEKGDIPEGYSVSREKKERFSLILESASTNQTSMYLCASRPQLNQPQHFGDGTRLSIL.

The sample holds a few counts of this clone. This chain uses TRBV27 with TRBJ1-1, with 7 bases fitting TRBD1. Germline V gives CDR1 MNHEY, CDR2 SMNVEV (reference sequence). The junction had 6 bases not matched to a gene; V was cut back by 1 base and J by 4 bases. The CDR3 consists of 15 residues. This CDR3 reads CASSLFRGRLTEAFF. CDR3 in DNA: TGTGCCAGCAGTTTATTTAGGGGGCGGCTCACTGAAGCTTTCTTT.

The rearrangement joins TRBV19 to TRBJ2-1, with TRBD2 matching 8 bases. Trimming cost V 4 bases and J 4 bases; bases outside gene matches: 3. Per the germline V gene, CDR1 is LNHDA and CDR2 is SQIVND (reference sequence). CDR3 length: 14 residues. Here the CDR3 DNA reads TGTGCCAGTAGTACTAGCGGGCTATACAATGAGCAGTTCTTC. Translation: CASSTSGLYNEQFF.

The V call is TRBV19, the J call TRBJ1-1; unclear D gene. Germline V gives CDR1 LNHDA, CDR2 SQIVND (reference sequence). V lost 1 base to trimming and J lost 5 bases, with 14 bases between them. The CDR3 has 15 residues. The CDR3 here is CASSIVGGRWTEAFF. CDR3 coding DNA: TGTGCCAGTAGTATAGTCGGAGGGAGGTGGACTGAAGCTTTCTTT.

The genes are TRBV7-9 and TRBJ1-2; a possible D gene is TRBD1 (5 bases). Trimming took 4 bases from V and 5 from J, leaving 8 bases between them. The CDR3 covers 12 residues. Germline CDR1 is SEHNR and CDR2 is FQNEAQ (reference sequence). CDR3 amino acids: CASSSGQYGYTF. The CDR3 nucleotides read TGTGCCAGCAGCTCAGGACAATATGGCTACACCTTC.

V and J are TRBV27 and TRBJ2-3; 8 bases map to TRBD1. From germline, CDR1 is MNHEY and CDR2 SMNVEV (reference sequence). The CDR3 totals 13 residues. Germline trimming cut 6 bases from V and 9 bases from J; bases unmatched to any gene: 8. The CDR3 reads CASSYRGAATQYF. The CDR3 DNA follows: TGTGCCAGCAGCTACAGGGGGGCGGCCACGCAGTATTTT.

As to this clone: One end of the junction fails to match germline, which may point to a read error. The V call is TRBV3-1 (or the pseudogene TRBV3-2), the J call TRBJ2-1, with TRBD1 matching over 8 bases. Germline CDR1 is LGHDT and CDR2 is YNNKEL (reference sequence). CDR3 length: 16 amino acids. The CDR3 here is CASSPPGTGSFNEQFF. DNA of the CDR3: TGTGCCAGCAGCCCCCCCGGGACAGGATCCTTCAATGAGCAGTTCTTC.

The chain is built from TRBV5-1 and TRBJ1-1; D is undetermined. The germline gives CDR1 SGHRS, CDR2 YFSETQ. The CDR3 has 15 amino acids. The V and J ends lost 0 bases and 4 bases respectively, with 13 bases between them. CDR3 nucleotide sequence: TGCGCCAGCAGCTTGGTGTCGGGTATAGTCACTGAAGCTTTCTTT. Its translation is CASSLVSGIVTEAFF.

This clone appeared once. V usage is TRBV18 and J usage is TRBJ1-1; a possible D gene is TRBD1 (5 bases). V was clipped by 8 bases and J by 3 bases, with 13 bases between them. The CDR3 runs to 13 residues. In germline, CDR1 is KGHSH, CDR2 LQKENI. In DNA, the CDR3 is TGTGCCAGCCGAACCGACAGCTACACTGAAGCTTTCTTT. This sequence encodes CASRTDSYTEAFF.